The 20 T cell receptor beta chains listed next were all sequenced from one sample in a study of blood T cell repertoires in COVID-19. The data were produced by immunoSEQ multiplex PCR, yet TCRdb's version contains in-frame clones alone and is incomplete. In the table there are roughly 180,000 clones, 70% to 90% of which are singletons. The sample taken for sequencing was PBMCs or T cells enriched from blood (not recorded which). Receptors were obtained from a woman aged 45-65 years who had recovered from COVID-19.

The chain joins TRBV2 to TRBJ2-5; 10 nucleotides agree with TRBD2. The V gene end was trimmed by 4 bases and the J gene end by 7 bases; junction bases not matched to a gene: 9. This CDR3 has 15 amino acids. Germline CDR1 reads SNHLY; CDR2 reads FYNNEI. In DNA, the CDR3 is TGTGCCAGCAGTGTCGTTAGCGGGGGGACCTGGACCCAGTACTTC. This codes for CASSVVSGGTWTQYF.

Points on this clone: The identical CDR3 is also encoded by other nucleotide sequences in the sample. The chain couples TRBV12-3 or TRBV12-4 to TRBJ1-1; 7 positions match TRBD1. The junction had 1 base not matched to a gene; V was cut back by 4 bases and J by 5 bases. There are 12 residues in the CDR3. CDR3 sequence reads: CASSSGGTEAFF. Written as DNA, the CDR3 is TGTGCCAGCAGTTCAGGGGGTACTGAAGCTTTCTTT.

A word on this clone: The same CDR3 also results from other DNA sequences found in this sample. The chain recombines TRBV4-1 with TRBJ1-5, with unresolved D. The CDR3 contains 14 residues. Trimming took 1 base from V and 0 from J, leaving 4 bases between them. Germline CDR1 MGHRA, CDR2 YSYEKL. The CDR3 coding sequence is TGCGCCAGCAGCCAAGCGGGTAGCAATCAGCCCCAGCATTTT. It translates to CASSQAGSNQPQHF.

The rearrangement joins TRBV19 to TRBJ1-2, with 8 bases fitting TRBD1. CDR1 LNHDA and CDR2 SQIVND come from the germline V gene (reference sequence). The V and J ends lost 9 bases and 8 bases, in that order; junction bases with no gene match: 8. This CDR3 is 12 amino acids long. The CDR3, as DNA: TGTGCCAGCAACGACAGGGGTCCCGGCTACACCTTC. Its protein product is CASNDRGPGYTF.

The chain combines TRBV9 with TRBJ1-1, with 7 bases lining up with TRBD1. The trim removed 0 bases at V and 12 bases at J, leaving 14 bases unmatched. CDR1 and CDR2 (germline): SGDLS, YYNGEE. CDR3 length: 15 residues. The CDR3 loop is CASSVGVPTGPPTFF. In nucleotides, the CDR3 is TGTGCCAGCAGCGTAGGGGTGCCGACAGGGCCTCCGACTTTCTTT.

A single count supports this clone. CDR3 protein: CASSVEPSGGDGELFF. The CDR3 bases are TGTGCCAGCAGCGTAGAGCCTAGCGGGGGGGACGGGGAGCTGTTTTTT. The chain couples TRBV9 to TRBJ2-2; TRBD2 matches 12 bases. CDR1 is SGDLS and CDR2 is YYNGEE in the germline V gene. The CDR3 is made up of 16 amino acids. With 0 bases clipped from V and 7 bases from J, the junction kept 4 bases outside the gene matches.

Only a few counts were recorded for this clone. The chain links TRBV5-5 to TRBJ1-1, with D uncertain. CDR1 is SGHKS and CDR2 is YYEKEE in the germline V gene (reference sequence). There are 12 residues in the CDR3. V dropped 4 bases and J dropped 7 bases, with 11 bases sitting between them. The CDR3 reads CASSGTRYEAFF. CDR3 bases: TGTGCCAGCAGCGGAACGAGGTATGAAGCTTTCTTT. The whole variable domain, remainder taken from reference TRBV5-5 and TRBJ1-1, is DAGVTQSPTHLIKTRGQQVTLRCSPISGHKSVSWYQQVLGQGPQFIFQYYEKEERGRGNFPDRFSARQFPNYSSELNVNALLLGDSALYLCASSGTRYEAFFGQGTRLTVV.

This clone has just a few counts. The V and J genes are TRBV9 and TRBJ1-6; possibly TRBD1 for D (5 bases). The ends were cut back, 4 bases at V and 3 bases at J, with 11 bases in the middle. Germline V gene data show CDR1 as SGDLS and CDR2 as YYNGEE. This CDR3 is built from 15 residues. CDR3 protein: CASSPVGGYNSPLHF. The CDR3 DNA is TGTGCCAGCAGCCCCGTCGGGGGCTATAATTCACCCCTCCACTTT.

This chain uses TRBV18 with TRBJ1-2; 7 nucleotides agree with TRBD1. CDR3 length: 13 residues. The germline gives CDR1 KGHSH, CDR2 LQKENI. Trimming at V came to 5 bases and at J to 6 bases, leaving 6 bases not matched to a gene. The CDR3 is CASSSGTDDGYTF. The CDR3 nucleotides are TGTGCCAGCTCATCAGGGACAGACGATGGCTACACCTTC.

The sample holds one count of this clone. The V and J genes are TRBV7-6 and TRBJ1-1; D is ambiguous. The V gene lost 1 base and the J gene lost 0 bases, with 6 bases spanning the gap. CDR1 SGHVS and CDR2 FNYEAQ come from the germline V gene. The CDR3 has 14 amino acids. CDR3 loop: CASSLGGMNTEAFF. CDR3 DNA: TGTGCCAGCAGCTTAGGAGGGATGAACACTGAAGCTTTCTTT.

The rearrangement uses TRBV14 and TRBJ2-3; 10 bases align to TRBD2. V lost 6 bases and J lost 0; bases outside the gene matches: 3. The CDR3 loop spans 15 amino acids. Germline assignment: CDR1 SGHDN and CDR2 FVKESK. The CDR3 DNA sequence: TGTGCCAGCAGAGATAGCGGGGGGAGCACAGATACGCAGTATTTT. This translates into CASRDSGGSTDTQYF.

The rearrangement links TRBV12-3 or TRBV12-4 to TRBJ2-1; D might be TRBD2 (5 bases). The V and J ends lost 3 bases and 9 bases respectively, with 12 bases between them. CDR3 length: 13 amino acids. This CDR3 reads CASSFSPGVEQFF. Here the CDR3 DNA reads TGTGCCAGCAGTTTTTCCCCCGGGGTTGAGCAGTTCTTC.

The chain carries TRBV7-2 and TRBJ2-5, with D uncertain. The germline V and J ends were trimmed by 0 bases and 1 base, with 6 bases remaining between them. The CDR3 is made up of 14 amino acids. Per germline, CDR1 SGHTA and CDR2 FQGNSA. As DNA, the CDR3 is TGTGCCAGCAGCTTAGCCCCAGTCCAAGAGACCCAGTACTTC. This encodes CASSLAPVQETQYF.

This clone was picked up one time. The chain couples TRBV6-5 to TRBJ2-7; 10 bases line up with TRBD2. Unmatched junction bases numbered 8, after V lost 6 bases and J lost 6 bases. CDR1 and CDR2 from the germline V gene are MNHEY and SVGAGI. The CDR3 totals 14 residues. Here the CDR3 DNA reads TGTGCCAGCAGGCAAGCGGGGGGGAAAAGCGAGCAGTACGTC. Its protein is CASRQAGGKSEQYV.

The CDR3: CASGGLPGEKLFF. CDR3 coding DNA: TGTGCCAGCGGTGGCCTGCCGGGTGAAAAACTGTTTTTT. The V gene is TRBV9, the J gene TRBJ1-4; D unclear. CDR1 is SGDLS, CDR2 YYNGEE, per germline. The CDR3 is 13 residues long. V lost 7 bases to trimming and J lost 7 bases, with 14 bases between them.

In its sample, this clone was seen once. The rearrangement uses TRBV5-1 and TRBJ2-1, with a tentative D call TRBD2 (5 bases). This CDR3 region has 16 residues. V was pared by 1 base and J by 10 bases, with 21 bases between. Germline V gene sequence: CDR1 SGHRS, CDR2 YFSETQ. DNA for the CDR3: TGCGCCAGCAGCTTGCGCATCGGGATCACTAAAGGGGAGCAGTTCTTC. The encoded protein is CASSLRIGITKGEQFF.

The gene calls are TRBV5-1 and TRBJ2-5; TRBD2 aligns across 10 bases. J gave up 5 bases and V 4 bases, and 14 bases lay outside the gene matches. The CDR3 is made up of 17 amino acids. In germline, CDR1 is SGHRS, CDR2 YFSETQ. The CDR3 sequence: CASSPGALSGGEETQYF. The CDR3 region has the DNA TGCGCCAGCAGCCCGGGCGCGTTGAGCGGGGGGGAGGAGACCCAGTACTTC.

The rearrangement uses TRBV7-2 and TRBJ2-3; TRBD2 aligns across 8 bases. The germline V gene has CDR1 SGHTA and CDR2 FQGNSA. Trimming cost V 5 bases and J 5 bases; bases outside gene matches: 9. This CDR3 is built from 15 residues. The CDR3 DNA is TGTGCCAGCAGCGCTAATCTAGCGGGTTTAGATACGCAGTATTTT. Its protein is CASSANLAGLDTQYF.

The chain carries TRBV5-6 and TRBJ1-5; TRBD1 matches 9 bases. Germline CDR1 and CDR2: SGHDT and YYEEEE. V was pared by 2 bases and J by 5 bases, with 5 bases of the junction left unmatched. The length of the CDR3 is 15 residues. CDR3 in DNA: TGTGCCAGCAGCTTCCGGGACAGGGATTATCAGCCCCAGCATTTT. Its protein is CASSFRDRDYQPQHF. Full variable domain (remainder filled in from reference TRBV5-6 and TRBJ1-5): DAGVTQSPTHLIKTRGQQVTLRCSPKSGHDTVSWYQQALGQGPQFIFQYYEEEERQRGNFPDRFSGHQFPNYSSELNVNALLLGDSALYLCASSFRDRDYQPQHFGDGTRLSIL.

The chain has TRBV6-5 and TRBJ1-6, with D maybe TRBD1 (6 bases). Germline V gene data show CDR1 as MNHEY and CDR2 as SVGAGI. This CDR3 is built from 15 residues. V gave up 0 bases and J gave up 7 bases, with 10 bases separating them. As DNA, the CDR3 is TGTGCCAGCAGTTACTCGAGCGACAGGAATTCACCCCTCCACTTT. Its protein is CASSYSSDRNSPLHF.